What follows are 9 T cell receptor beta chains derived from one specimen sequenced in a study of long-term antiretroviral therapy in people with HIV. Sequencing relied on immunoSEQ assay v3.0, run at survey level. Repertoires were generated with immunoSEQ multiplex PCR, while TCRdb's copy carries only in-frame clones and drops some. Of 19,000 or so clones in the sample, around 85% were seen once. The source material was unsorted PBMCs, sampled 0.9 years after starting antiretroviral therapy. Receptor source: a man aged 18-30 years with HIV.

The V gene is TRBV7-2, the J gene TRBJ2-1, with 11 bases lining up with TRBD2. J was trimmed by 7 bases and V by 5 bases; bases with no gene match: 7. Germline values: CDR1 SGHTA, CDR2 FQGNSA. The CDR3 is made up of 15 amino acids. CDR3 region: CASSPLAGGSNEQFF. The DNA for the CDR3 is TGTGCCAGCAGCCCCCTAGCGGGGGGTTCTAATGAGCAGTTCTTC.

The CDR3 loop reads CASSYSLQDEQYV. CDR3 DNA sequence: TGTGCCAGCAGTTACTCCCTTCAGGACGAGCAGTACGTC. The chain joins TRBV6-6 to TRBJ2-7; D ambiguous. The V end was cut by 0 bases, the J end by 5 bases, with 8 bases between. There are 13 residues in the CDR3. Per the germline V gene, CDR1 is MNHNY and CDR2 is SVGAGI (reference sequence).

The V and J genes are TRBV6-1 and TRBJ1-1; no reliable D call. Trimming stripped 8 bases from V and 10 bases from J, with 11 bases between. CDR3 length: 10 amino acids. From germline, CDR1 is MNHNS and CDR2 SASEGT. The CDR3: CASGAVGAFF. In DNA, the CDR3 is TGTGCCAGCGGAGCTGTAGGAGCTTTCTTT.

Of note for this clone: Other DNA sequences in the sample encode the same CDR3. V gene TRBV6-5 combines with J gene TRBJ2-1; D perhaps matches TRBD2 (5 bases). The CDR3 contains 12 residues. V shed 0 bases and J shed 8 bases, with 5 bases lying between them. Germline V gene sequence: CDR1 MNHEY, CDR2 SVGAGI. The CDR3 region is CASSYSGDEQFF. CDR3 nucleotides: TGTGCCAGCAGTTACTCCGGGGATGAGCAGTTCTTC.

Within the sample, this clone is large (0.1 to 1%). This sequence joins TRBV19 and TRBJ2-1, with 8 bases matching TRBD1. V lost 9 bases, J lost 0 bases, and 7 bases stayed unmatched. In germline, CDR1 is LNHDA, CDR2 SQIVND (reference sequence). The CDR3 is made up of 15 amino acids. In DNA form, the CDR3 reads TGTGCCAGCGAAAACAGGGGGTTCTCCTACAATGAGCAGTTCTTC. Amino acid sequence: CASENRGFSYNEQFF.

The V gene is TRBV19, the J gene TRBJ2-7; TRBD1 aligns across 7 bases. CDR3 size: 14 residues. Germline lookup yields CDR1 LNHDA and CDR2 SQIVND (reference sequence). With V trimmed by 5 bases and J by 0 bases, 4 bases remained unmatched. The CDR3 here is CASSVRDSSYEQYF. Written as DNA, the CDR3 is TGTGCCAGTAGTGTAAGGGACAGCTCCTACGAGCAGTACTTC.

In this sample, this clone turned up once. This chain connects TRBV11-2 to TRBJ2-5; D might be TRBD1 or TRBD2, each matching 5 bases. Trimming shortened V by 0 bases and J by 1 base, and 15 bases separated the two germline ends. The CDR3 spans 17 residues. Germline V gene data show CDR1 as SGHAT and CDR2 as FQNNGV. The CDR3 DNA reads as TGTGCCAGCAGCTTAGACAGGACTGGGGGTTCCCAAGAGACCCAGTACTTC. Residues: CASSLDRTGGSQETQYF.

The CDR3 sequence is CASSPVPPGTRRLETQYF. The CDR3 coding sequence is TGCGCCAGCAGTCCTGTCCCTCCGGGGACTAGGAGGTTGGAGACCCAGTACTTC. The chain combines TRBV5-1 with TRBJ2-5, with 8 bases aligning to TRBD2. The germline gives CDR1 SGHRS, CDR2 YFSETQ. The CDR3 is made up of 18 amino acids. Trimming at V came to 5 bases and at J to 5 bases, leaving 20 bases not matched to a gene.

Here the CDR3 reads CASGTGGSYEQYF. The CDR3 DNA is TGTGCCAGCGGGACAGGGGGATCTTACGAGCAGTACTTC. V usage is TRBV28 and J usage is TRBJ2-7, with 11 bases matching TRBD1. The CDR3 has 13 amino acids. The ends lost 8 bases at V and 4 bases at J; junction bases unmatched: 4. Germline CDR1 and CDR2: MDHEN and SYDVKM.